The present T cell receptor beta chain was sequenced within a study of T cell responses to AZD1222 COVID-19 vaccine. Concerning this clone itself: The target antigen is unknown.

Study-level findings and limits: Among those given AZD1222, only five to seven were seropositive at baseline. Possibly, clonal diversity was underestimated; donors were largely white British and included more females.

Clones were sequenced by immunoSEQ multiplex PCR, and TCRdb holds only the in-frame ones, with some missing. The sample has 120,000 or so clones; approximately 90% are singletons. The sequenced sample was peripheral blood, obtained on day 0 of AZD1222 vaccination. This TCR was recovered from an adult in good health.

The CDR3 here is CAVHSGNTIYF. The CDR3 DNA sequence: TGTGCCGTCCACTCTGGAAACACCATATATTTT. The J gene is TRBJ1-3, the V gene TRBV6-5; D not certain. V was shortened by 11 bases and J by 0 bases, with 5 bases between the two germline ends. The CDR3 contains 11 residues. The germline CDR1 and CDR2 sequences are MNHEY and SVGAGI.